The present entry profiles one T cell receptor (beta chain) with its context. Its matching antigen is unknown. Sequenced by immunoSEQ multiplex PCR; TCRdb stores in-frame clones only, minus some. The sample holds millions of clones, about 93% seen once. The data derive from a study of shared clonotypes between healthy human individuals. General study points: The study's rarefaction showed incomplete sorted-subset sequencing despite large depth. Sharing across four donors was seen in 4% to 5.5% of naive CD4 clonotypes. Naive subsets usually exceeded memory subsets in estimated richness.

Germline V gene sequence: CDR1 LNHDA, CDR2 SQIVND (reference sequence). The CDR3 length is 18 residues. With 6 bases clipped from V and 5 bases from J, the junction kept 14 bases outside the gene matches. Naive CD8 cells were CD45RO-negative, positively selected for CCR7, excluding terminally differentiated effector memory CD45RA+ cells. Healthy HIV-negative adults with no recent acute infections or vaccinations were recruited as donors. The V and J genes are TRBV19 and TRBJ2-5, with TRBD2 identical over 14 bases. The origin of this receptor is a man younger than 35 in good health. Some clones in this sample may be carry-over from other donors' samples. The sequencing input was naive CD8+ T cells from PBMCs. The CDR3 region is CASSHRLAGGLWEETQYF. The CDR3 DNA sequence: TGTGCCAGTAGCCACAGACTAGCGGGAGGGCTATGGGAGGAGACCCAGTACTTC.